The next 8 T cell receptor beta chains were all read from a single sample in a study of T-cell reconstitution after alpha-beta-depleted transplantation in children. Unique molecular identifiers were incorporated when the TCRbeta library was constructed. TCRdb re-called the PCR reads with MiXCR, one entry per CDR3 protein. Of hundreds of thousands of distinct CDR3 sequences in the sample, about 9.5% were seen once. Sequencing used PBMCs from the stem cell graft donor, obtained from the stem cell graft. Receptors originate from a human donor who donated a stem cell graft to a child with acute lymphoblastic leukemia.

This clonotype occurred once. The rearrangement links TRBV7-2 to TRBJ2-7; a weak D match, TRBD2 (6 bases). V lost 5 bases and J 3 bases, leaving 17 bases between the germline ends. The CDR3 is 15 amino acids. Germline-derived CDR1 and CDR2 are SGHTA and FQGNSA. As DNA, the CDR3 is TGTGCCAGCAGCCCCCCCGGGAGCGCCCACTACGAGCAGTACTTC. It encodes CASSPPGSAHYEQYF.

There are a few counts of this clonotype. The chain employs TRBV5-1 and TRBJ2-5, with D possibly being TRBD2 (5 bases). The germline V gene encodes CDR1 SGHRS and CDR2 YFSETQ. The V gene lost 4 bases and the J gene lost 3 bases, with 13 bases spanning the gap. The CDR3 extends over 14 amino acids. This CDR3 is CASSEGPTKETQYF. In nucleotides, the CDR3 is TGCGCCAGCAGCGAGGGCCCTACGAAAGAGACCCAGTACTTC.

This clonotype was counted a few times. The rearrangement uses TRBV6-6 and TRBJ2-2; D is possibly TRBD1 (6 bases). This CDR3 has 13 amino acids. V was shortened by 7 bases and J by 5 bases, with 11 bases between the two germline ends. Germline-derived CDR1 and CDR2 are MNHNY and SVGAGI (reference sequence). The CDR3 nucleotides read TGTGCCAGCACCAAGGGGGAAACCGGGGAGCTGTTTTTT. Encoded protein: CASTKGETGELFF.

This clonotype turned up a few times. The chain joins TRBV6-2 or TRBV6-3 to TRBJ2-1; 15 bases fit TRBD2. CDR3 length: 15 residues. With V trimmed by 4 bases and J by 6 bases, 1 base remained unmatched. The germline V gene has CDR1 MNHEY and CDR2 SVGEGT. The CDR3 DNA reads TGTGCCAGCAGTTGGACTAGCGGGGGGGCCAATGAGCAGTTCTTC. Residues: CASSWTSGGANEQFF.

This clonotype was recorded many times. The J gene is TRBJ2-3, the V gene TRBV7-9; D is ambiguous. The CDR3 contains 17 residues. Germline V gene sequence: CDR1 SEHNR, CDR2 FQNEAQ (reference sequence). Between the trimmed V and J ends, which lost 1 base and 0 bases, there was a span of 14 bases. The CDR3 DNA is TGTGCCAGCAGCTTAGGCAGTGCGCGAACAAGCACAGATACGCAGTATTTT. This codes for CASSLGSARTSTDTQYF.

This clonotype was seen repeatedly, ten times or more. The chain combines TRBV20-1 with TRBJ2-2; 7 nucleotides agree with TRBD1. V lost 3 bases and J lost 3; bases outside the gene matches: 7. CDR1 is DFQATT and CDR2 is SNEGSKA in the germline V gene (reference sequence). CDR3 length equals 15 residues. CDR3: CSASPLGGHTGELFF. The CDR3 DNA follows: TGCAGTGCTAGTCCACTAGGGGGCCACACCGGGGAGCTGTTTTTT.

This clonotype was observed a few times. The chain's CDR3 is CAISVGGARETQYF. CDR3 sequence (DNA): TGTGCCATCAGTGTGGGGGGAGCACGGGAGACCCAGTACTTC. The V and J genes are TRBV10-3 and TRBJ2-5, with TRBD2 as a possible D gene (6 bases). CDR3 size: 14 residues. Trimming cost V 4 bases and J 5 bases, with 14 bases left between them. The germline gives CDR1 ENHRY, CDR2 SYGVKD.

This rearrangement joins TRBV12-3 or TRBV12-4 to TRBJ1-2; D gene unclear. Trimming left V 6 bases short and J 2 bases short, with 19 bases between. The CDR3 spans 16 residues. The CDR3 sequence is CASRPLGSPLNYGYTF. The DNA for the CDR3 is TGTGCCAGCAGACCACTCGGGTCGCCGCTGAACTATGGCTACACCTTC.